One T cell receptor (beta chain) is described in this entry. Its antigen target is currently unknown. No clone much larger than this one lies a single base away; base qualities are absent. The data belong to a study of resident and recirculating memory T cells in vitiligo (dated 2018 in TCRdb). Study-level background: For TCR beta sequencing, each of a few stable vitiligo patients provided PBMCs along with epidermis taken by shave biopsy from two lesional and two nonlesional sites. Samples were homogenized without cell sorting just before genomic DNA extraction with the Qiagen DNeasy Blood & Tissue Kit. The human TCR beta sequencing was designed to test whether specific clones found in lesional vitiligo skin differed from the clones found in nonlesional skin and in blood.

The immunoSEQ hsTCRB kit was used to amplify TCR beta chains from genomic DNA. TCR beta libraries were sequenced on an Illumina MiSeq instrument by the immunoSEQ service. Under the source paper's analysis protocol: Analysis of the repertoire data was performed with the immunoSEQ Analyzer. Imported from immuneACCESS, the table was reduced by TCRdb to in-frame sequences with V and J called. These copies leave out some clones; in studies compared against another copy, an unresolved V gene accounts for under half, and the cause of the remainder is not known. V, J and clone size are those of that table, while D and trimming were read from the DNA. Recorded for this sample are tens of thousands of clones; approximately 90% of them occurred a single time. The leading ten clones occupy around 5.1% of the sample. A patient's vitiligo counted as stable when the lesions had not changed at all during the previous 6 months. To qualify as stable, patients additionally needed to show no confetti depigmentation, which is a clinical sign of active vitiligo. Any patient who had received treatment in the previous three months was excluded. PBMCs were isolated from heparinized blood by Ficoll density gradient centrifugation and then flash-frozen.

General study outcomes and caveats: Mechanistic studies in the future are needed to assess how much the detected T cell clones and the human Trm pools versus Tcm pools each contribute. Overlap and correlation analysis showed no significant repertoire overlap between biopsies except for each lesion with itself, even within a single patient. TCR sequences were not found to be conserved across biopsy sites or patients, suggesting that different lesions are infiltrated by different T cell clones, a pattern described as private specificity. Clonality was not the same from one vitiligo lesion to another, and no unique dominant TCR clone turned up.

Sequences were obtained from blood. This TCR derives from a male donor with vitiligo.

The DNA is TGCGCCAGCAGCCAAGAACGGCAGGGGGCAGCGGGCTACACCTTC. This translates into CASSQERQGAAGYTF. The chain uses TRBV4-1 and TRBJ1-2, and 8 junctional nucleotides match TRBD1. Via the germline V gene, CDR1 is MGHRA and CDR2 YSYEKL. From the cysteine through the phenylalanine, the CDR3 covers 15 amino acids. The sequence is cut down to CDR3 DNA, 45 bases in frame from base 1. V lost 0 bases and J lost 8 bases, and the count of bases not matched to a germline gene is 8.